This TCR beta chain was captured in a study of cytomegalovirus exposure and HLA in healthy donors. Study-wide results and caveats: In vitro, three CMV-associated chains proved specific for CMV antigens.

The data were produced by immunoSEQ multiplex PCR, yet TCRdb's version contains in-frame clones alone and is incomplete. Found here are over 100,000 clones, 89% of them singletons; the top ten hold about 1.2%. In regard to this clone: Its antigen is not known.

Losses at the gene ends were 0 bases for V and 5 bases for J; bases not matched to a gene: 4. Germline V gene data show CDR1 as SGHNT and CDR2 as YYREEE (reference sequence). The CDR3 is made up of 14 amino acids. This clonotype originated in a young woman in good health and CMV-seronegative. V is TRBV5-4 and J is TRBJ1-1; 7 bases are shared with TRBD1. The sequencing sample was made of PBMCs. The CDR3 spells CASSLATGWTEAFF. The CDR3 DNA reads as TGTGCCAGCAGCTTGGCGACAGGGTGGACTGAAGCTTTCTTT.